This entry is about one T cell receptor beta chain. Its cognate antigen is unknown. The sample belongs to a study of T cell responses to AZD1222 COVID-19 vaccine. Study findings and constraints: White British donors predominated, females outnumbered males, and clonal diversity was possibly underestimated.

Clones were read by immunoSEQ multiplex PCR, and TCRdb kept only the in-frame ones, dropping some. This sample has 25,000 to 35,000 clones, with around four fifths found just once. The source was peripheral blood, collected on day 0 of AZD1222 vaccination. The TCR comes from an adult in good health.

CDR3 amino acids: CASTRATGASTEAFF. In DNA form, the CDR3 reads TGTGCCAGCACCCGCGCGACGGGCGCTTCGACTGAAGCTTTCTTT. The chain combines TRBV4-2 with TRBJ1-1; D ambiguous. The germline V and J ends were trimmed by 7 bases and 5 bases, with 20 bases remaining between them. The CDR3 spans 15 residues. CDR1 is LGHNA and CDR2 is YNFKEQ in the germline V gene.